This TCR beta chain was captured by sequencing in a study of T-cell reconstitution after alpha-beta-depleted transplantation in children. The study's findings and limits: It was newly produced T cells that mostly accounted for T-cell counts and diversity one year after transplant. Several hundred expanded graft clones reportedly gave rise to the alpha-beta T cells present about two months after transplant. Surviving thymic progenitors and recipient T cells were the source of high TCRbeta diversity at day 60 in some patients.

As concerns this clonotype: Antigen unknown.

The library targeted TCRbeta and was prepared with unique molecular identifiers. TCRdb re-called the PCR reads through MiXCR, storing one row per CDR3 protein. The sample lists about 600,000 distinct CDR3 sequences, over 10% occurring once. Trimming cost V 4 bases and J 4 bases, with 17 bases left between them. Germline loops: CDR1 SGHDN, CDR2 FVKESK. The CDR3 contains 16 residues. The chain has TRBV14 and TRBJ2-1, with D possibly TRBD2 on 5 matching bases. This sample comprised PBMCs, mostly from graft donor cells, obtained 360 days after TCRalphabeta/CD19-depleted stem cell transplant. This TCR came from a male patient younger than 18 who had a stem cell transplant for acute myeloid leukemia, so the T cells may come from the graft donor. The CDR3 protein is CASSLFGRGPYNEQFF. Written as DNA, the CDR3 is TGTGCCAGCAGCCTCTTCGGGCGCGGGCCGTACAATGAGCAGTTCTTC.